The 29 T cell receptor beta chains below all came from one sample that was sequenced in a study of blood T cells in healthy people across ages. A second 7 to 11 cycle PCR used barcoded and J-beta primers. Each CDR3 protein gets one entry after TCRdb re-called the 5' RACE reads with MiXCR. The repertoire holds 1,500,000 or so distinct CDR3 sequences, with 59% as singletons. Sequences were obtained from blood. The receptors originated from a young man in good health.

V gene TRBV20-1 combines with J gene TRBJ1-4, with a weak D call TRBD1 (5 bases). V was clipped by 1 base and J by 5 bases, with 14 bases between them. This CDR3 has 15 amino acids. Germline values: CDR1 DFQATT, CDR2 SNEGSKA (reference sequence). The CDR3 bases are TGCAGTGCTAGAGTAAGCGGGACGTCAAATGAAAAACTGTTTTTT. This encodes CSARVSGTSNEKLFF.

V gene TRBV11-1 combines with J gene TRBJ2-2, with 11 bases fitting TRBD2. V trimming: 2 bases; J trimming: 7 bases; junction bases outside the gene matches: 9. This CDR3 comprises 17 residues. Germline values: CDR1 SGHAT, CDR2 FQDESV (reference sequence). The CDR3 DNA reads TGTGCCAGCAGCTTAACTAGCGGGGGACCCGTCGGCGGGGAGCTGTTTTTT. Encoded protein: CASSLTSGGPVGGELFF.

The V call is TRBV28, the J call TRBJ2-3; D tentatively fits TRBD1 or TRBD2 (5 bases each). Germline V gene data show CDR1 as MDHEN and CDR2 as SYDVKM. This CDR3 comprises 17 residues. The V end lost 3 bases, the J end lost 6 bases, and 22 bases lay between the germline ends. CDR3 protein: CASSLGTRTPLVDTQYF. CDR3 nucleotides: TGTGCCAGCAGTTTGGGGACCCGCACACCCTTGGTCGATACGCAGTATTTT. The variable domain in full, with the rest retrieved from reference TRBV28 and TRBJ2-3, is DVKVTQSSRYLVKRTGEKVFLECVQDMDHENMFWYRQDPGLGLRLIYFSYDVKMKEKGDIPEGYSVSREKKERFSLILESASTNQTSMYLCASSLGTRTPLVDTQYFGPGTRLTVL.

The CDR3 region is CSASGLTGLGWETQYF. The CDR3 coding sequence is TGCAGTGCTAGTGGGCTTACGGGACTAGGTTGGGAGACCCAGTACTTC. The rearrangement links TRBV20-1 to TRBJ2-5; 8 positions match TRBD2. With V trimmed by 3 bases and J by 5 bases, 14 bases remained unmatched. Germline lookup yields CDR1 DFQATT and CDR2 SNEGSKA (reference sequence). The CDR3 runs 16 residues.

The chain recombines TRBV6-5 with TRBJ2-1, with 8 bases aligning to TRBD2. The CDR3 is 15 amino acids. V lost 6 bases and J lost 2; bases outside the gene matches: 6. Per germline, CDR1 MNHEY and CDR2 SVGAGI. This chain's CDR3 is CASRSAGLAYNEQFF. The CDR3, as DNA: TGTGCCAGCAGATCAGCGGGACTAGCCTACAATGAGCAGTTCTTC.

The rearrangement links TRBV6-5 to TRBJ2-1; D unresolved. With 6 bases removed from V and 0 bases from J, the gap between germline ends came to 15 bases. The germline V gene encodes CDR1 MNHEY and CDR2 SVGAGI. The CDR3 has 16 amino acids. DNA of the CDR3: TGTGCCAGCAGCCTCAACGTGCCAGGCTCCTACAATGAGCAGTTCTTC. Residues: CASSLNVPGSYNEQFF.

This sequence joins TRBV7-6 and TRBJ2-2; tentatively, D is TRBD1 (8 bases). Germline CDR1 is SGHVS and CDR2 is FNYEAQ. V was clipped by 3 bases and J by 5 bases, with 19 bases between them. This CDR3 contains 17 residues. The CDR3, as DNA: TGTGCCAGCAGCTTCTTCCGCGGACAGGGAGGGACCGGGGAGCTGTTTTTT. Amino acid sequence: CASSFFRGQGGTGELFF.

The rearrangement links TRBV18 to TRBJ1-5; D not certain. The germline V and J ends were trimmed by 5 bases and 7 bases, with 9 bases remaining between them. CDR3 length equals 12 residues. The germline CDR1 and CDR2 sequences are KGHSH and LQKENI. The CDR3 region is CASSATGQPQHF. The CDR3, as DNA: TGTGCCAGCTCAGCGACTGGACAGCCCCAGCATTTT.

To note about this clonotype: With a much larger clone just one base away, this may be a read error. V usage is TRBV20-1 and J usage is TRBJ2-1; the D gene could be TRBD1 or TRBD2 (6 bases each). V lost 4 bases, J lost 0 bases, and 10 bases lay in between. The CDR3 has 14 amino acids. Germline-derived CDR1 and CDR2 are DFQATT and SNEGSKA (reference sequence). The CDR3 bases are TGCAGTGCTATAGGGGGGAGCTCCTACAATGAGCAGTTCTTC. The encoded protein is CSAIGGSSYNEQFF.

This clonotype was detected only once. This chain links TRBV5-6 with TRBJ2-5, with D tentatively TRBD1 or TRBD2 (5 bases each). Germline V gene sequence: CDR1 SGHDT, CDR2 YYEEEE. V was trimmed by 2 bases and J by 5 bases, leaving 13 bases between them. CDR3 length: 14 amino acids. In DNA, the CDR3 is TGTGCCAGCAGCTTCATGGGCGAGGGGGAGACCCAGTACTTC. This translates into CASSFMGEGETQYF.

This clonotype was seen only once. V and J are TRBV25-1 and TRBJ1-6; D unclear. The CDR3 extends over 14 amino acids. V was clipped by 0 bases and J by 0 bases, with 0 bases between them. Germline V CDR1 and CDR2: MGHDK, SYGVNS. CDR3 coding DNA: TGTGCCAGCAGTGAATACTCCTATAATTCACCCCTCCACTTT. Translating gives CASSEYSYNSPLHF.

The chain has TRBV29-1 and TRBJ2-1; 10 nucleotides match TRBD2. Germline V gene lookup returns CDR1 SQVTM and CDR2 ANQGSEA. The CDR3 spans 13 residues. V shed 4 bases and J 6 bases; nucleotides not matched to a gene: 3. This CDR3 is CSVGASGSNEQFF. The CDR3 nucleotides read TGCAGCGTTGGGGCTAGCGGGAGCAATGAGCAGTTCTTC.

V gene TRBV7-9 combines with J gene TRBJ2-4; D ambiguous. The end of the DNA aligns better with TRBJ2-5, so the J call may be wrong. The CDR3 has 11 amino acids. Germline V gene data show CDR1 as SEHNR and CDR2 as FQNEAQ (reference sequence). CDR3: CAAQRRETQYF. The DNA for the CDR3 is TGTGCAGCACAGCGTAGAGAGACCCAGTACTTC.

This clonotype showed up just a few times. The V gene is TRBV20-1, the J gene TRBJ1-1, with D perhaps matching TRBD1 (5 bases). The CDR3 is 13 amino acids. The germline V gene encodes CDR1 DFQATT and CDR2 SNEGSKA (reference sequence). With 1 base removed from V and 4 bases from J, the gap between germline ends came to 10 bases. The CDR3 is CSARGTGGTEAFF. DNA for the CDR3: TGCAGTGCTAGAGGCACAGGTGGCACTGAAGCTTTCTTT.

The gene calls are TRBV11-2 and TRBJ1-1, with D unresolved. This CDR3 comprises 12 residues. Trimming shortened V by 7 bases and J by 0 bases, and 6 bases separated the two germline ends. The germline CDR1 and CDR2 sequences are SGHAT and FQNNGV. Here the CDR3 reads CASIDMNTEAFF. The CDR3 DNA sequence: TGTGCCAGCATCGACATGAACACTGAAGCTTTCTTT.

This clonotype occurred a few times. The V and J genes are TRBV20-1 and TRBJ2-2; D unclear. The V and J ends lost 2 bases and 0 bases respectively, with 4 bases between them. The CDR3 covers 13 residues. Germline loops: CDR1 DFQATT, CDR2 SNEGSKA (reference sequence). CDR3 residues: CSARSANTGELFF. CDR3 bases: TGCAGTGCTAGATCCGCGAACACCGGGGAGCTGTTTTTT.

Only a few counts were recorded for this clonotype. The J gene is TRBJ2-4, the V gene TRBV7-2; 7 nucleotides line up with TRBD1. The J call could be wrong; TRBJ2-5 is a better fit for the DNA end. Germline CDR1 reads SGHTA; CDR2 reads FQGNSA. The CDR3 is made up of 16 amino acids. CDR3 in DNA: TGTGCCAGCAGCTTAACTAGGACAGGATCGGGAGAGACCCAGTACTTC. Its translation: CASSLTRTGSGETQYF.

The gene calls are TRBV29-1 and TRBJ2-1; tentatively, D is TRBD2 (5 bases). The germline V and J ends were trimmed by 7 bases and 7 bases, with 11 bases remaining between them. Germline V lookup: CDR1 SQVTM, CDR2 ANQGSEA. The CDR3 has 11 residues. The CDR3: CSGATGNEQFF. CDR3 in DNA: TGCAGCGGTGCCACGGGGAATGAGCAGTTCTTC.

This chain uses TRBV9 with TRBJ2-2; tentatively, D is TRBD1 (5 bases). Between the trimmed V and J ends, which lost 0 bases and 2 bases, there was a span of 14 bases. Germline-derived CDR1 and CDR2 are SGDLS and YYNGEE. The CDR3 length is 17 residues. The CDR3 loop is CASSVDRVRTNTGELFF. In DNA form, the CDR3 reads TGTGCCAGCAGCGTAGACCGGGTACGGACAAACACCGGGGAGCTGTTTTTT.

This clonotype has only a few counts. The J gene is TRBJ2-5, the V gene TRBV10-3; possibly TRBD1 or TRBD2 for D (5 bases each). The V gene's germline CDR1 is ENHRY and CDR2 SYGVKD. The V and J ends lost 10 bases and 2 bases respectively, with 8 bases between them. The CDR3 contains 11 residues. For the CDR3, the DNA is TGTGCCACTGAGGGGCAAGAGACCCAGTACTTC. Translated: CATEGQETQYF.

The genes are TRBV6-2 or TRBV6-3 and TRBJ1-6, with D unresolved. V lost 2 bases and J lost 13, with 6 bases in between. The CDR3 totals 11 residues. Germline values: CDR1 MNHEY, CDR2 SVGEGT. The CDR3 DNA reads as TGTGCCAGCAGTTACGGGTTCCCCCTCCACTTT. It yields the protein CASSYGFPLHF.

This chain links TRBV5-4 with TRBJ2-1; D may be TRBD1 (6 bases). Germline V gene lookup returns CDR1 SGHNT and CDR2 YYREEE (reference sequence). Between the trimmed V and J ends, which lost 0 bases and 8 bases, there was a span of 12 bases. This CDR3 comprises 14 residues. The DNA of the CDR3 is TGTGCCAGCAGCTTGGTGCCAGGGGTTTATGAGCAGTTCTTC. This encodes CASSLVPGVYEQFF.

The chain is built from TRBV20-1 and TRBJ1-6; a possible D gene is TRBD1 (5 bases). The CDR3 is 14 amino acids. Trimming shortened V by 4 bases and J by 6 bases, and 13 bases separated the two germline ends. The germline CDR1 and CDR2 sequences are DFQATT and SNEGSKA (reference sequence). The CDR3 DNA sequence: TGCAGTGCTACCCTCGGGACGGTTAATTCACCCCTCCACTTT. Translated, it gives CSATLGTVNSPLHF.

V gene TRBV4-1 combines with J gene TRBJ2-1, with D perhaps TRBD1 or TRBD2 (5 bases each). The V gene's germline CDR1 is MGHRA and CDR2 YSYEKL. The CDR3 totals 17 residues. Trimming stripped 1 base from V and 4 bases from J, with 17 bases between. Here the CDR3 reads CASSQGTGTSVYNEQFF. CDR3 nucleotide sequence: TGCGCCAGCAGCCAAGGGACCGGGACCAGCGTTTACAATGAGCAGTTCTTC.

The CDR3 sequence is CAISEGFSRQGAVEQYF. For the CDR3, the DNA is TGTGCCATCAGTGAGGGATTCTCGCGACAGGGGGCTGTCGAGCAGTACTTC. The rearrangement joins TRBV10-3 to TRBJ2-7; 10 nucleotides agree with TRBD1. The CDR3 loop spans 17 amino acids. V dropped 2 bases and J dropped 6; count of bases not matched to a gene: 13. Per germline, CDR1 ENHRY and CDR2 SYGVKD.

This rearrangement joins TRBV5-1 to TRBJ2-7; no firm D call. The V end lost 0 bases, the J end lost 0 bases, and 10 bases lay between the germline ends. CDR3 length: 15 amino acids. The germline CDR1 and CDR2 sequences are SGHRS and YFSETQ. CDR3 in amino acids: CASSLVDGNSYEQYF. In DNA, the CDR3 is TGCGCCAGCAGCTTGGTTGACGGAAACTCCTACGAGCAGTACTTC.

CDR3 nucleotide sequence: TGCAGTGCTAGGCGACTAGCGGGGTCCAATGAGCAGTTCTTC. Its protein is CSARRLAGSNEQFF. The chain combines TRBV20-1 with TRBJ2-1; 11 bases agree with TRBD2. J was trimmed by 6 bases and V by 3 bases; bases with no gene match: 4. Germline CDR1 reads DFQATT; CDR2 reads SNEGSKA (reference sequence). The CDR3 runs 14 residues.

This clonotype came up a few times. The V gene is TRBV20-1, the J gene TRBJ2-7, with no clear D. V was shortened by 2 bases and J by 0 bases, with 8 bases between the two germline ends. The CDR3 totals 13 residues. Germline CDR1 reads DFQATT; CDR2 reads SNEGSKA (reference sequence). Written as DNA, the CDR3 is TGCAGTGCTAGACAAGCTAGCTCCTACGAGCAGTACTTC. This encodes CSARQASSYEQYF.

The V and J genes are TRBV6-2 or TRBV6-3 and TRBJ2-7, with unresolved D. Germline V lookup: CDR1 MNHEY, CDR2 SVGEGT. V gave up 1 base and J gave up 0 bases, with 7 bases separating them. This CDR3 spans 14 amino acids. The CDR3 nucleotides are TGTGCCAGCAGTTACTATCAGTCCTCCTACGAGCAGTACTTC. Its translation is CASSYYQSSYEQYF.